Included here is one T cell receptor beta chain sequence, with context. Its antigen is not identified. This specimen belongs to a study of T-cell memory formation after mild COVID-19. Trimming took 6 bases from V and 2 from J; bases not matched to a gene: 5. This CDR3 spans 14 amino acids. Germline-derived CDR1 and CDR2 are SNHLY and FYNNEI. Study conclusions and caveats: Among CD4+ contracting clones, most were CM and EM, and CD8+ ones EMRA. Contracting clones from day 15 to 85 showed balanced CD4/CD8; later expanders favored CD4+.

TCRdb passed the 5' RACE reads through MiXCR, listing each CDR3 protein once. The sample consists of fewer than 250,000 distinct CDR3 sequences, approximately 15% of them appearing once. The chain uses TRBV2 and TRBJ2-3, with 7 bases aligning to TRBD2. The sequence was collected from an adult woman who had mild COVID-19 (a few samples of this study predate the infection). Cell type and time point are not known. Material: PBMCs or a T cell subset sorted from them (not recorded which). CDR3 sequence reads: CASRDREVTDTQYF. DNA of the CDR3: TGTGCCAGCAGGGACCGGGAGGTCACAGATACGCAGTATTTT. The variable domain in full, with the rest retrieved from reference TRBV2 and TRBJ2-3, is EPEVTQTPSHQVTQMGQEVILRCVPISNHLYFYWYRQILGQKVEFLVSFYNNEISEKSEIFDDQFSVERPDGSNFTLKIRSTKLEDSAMYFCASRDREVTDTQYFGPGTRLTVL.